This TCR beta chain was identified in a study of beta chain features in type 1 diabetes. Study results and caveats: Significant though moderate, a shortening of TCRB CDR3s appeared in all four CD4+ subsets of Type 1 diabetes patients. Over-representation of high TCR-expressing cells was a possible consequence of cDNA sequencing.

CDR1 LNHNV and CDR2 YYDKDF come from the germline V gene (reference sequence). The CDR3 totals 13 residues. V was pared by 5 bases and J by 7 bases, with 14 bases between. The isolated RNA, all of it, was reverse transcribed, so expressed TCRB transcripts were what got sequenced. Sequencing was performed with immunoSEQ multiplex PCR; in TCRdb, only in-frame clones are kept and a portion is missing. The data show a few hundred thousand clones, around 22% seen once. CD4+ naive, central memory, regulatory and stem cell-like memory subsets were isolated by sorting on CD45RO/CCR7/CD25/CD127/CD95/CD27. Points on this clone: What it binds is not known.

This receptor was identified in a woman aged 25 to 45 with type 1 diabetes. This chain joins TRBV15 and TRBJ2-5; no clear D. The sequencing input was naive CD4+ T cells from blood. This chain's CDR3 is CATSQTTGSTQYF. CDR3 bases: TGTGCCACCAGCCAAACGACCGGGTCGACCCAGTACTTC.